This TCR beta chain was identified during a study of Ad26.COV2.S vaccination and SARS-CoV-2 variants. Study at large: Ad26.COV2.S given intramuscularly, once or twice 56 days apart. Broader study findings: Vaccine recipients surpassed placebo recipients in spike-specific TCR breadth.

Treatment defined: around 19 received Ad26.COV2.S at low or high dose, single or two shots; 5 received placebo; per-sample allocation not given. On day 63 after the first injection, vaccine and placebo recipients gave samples. This adult donor, from Boston, was 18-55 years old. An Ad26 vector was used to express Wuhan-strain SARS-CoV-2 spike as the vaccine. Sequencing was performed with immunoSEQ multiplex PCR; in TCRdb, only in-frame clones are kept and a portion is missing. The sample shows 300,000 to 400,000 clones, about nine tenths of them seen only once. Note on this clone: The antigen remains unidentified.

The origin of this receptor is a person aged 18 to 65 who received the Ad26.COV2.S COVID-19 vaccine or a placebo. The sample here was peripheral blood, taken in a trial of Ad26.COV2.S vaccine versus placebo.

CDR3 amino acids: CASSQWEGASINYGYTF. CDR3 nucleotide sequence: TGTGCCAGCAGTCAATGGGAGGGGGCGTCTATAAACTATGGCTACACCTTC. The V gene is TRBV14, the J gene TRBJ1-2; 7 bases are a match to TRBD1. J gave up 2 bases and V 6 bases, and 15 bases lay outside the gene matches. Germline V CDR1 and CDR2: SGHDN, FVKESK. The CDR3 is made up of 17 amino acids.